These 24 T cell receptor beta chains came from one sample sequenced in a study of blood T cell repertoires in COVID-19. The table came from immunoSEQ multiplex PCR; TCRdb's copy has only in-frame clones and leaves some out. Of 200,000 to 300,000 clones listed, approximately 90% were seen once; the top ten hold about 1%. Source material: peripheral blood. The receptors shown here come from a woman in her forties who had recovered from COVID-19.

V gene TRBV10-3 combines with J gene TRBJ2-7; a weak D match, TRBD2 (7 bases). Germline loops: CDR1 ENHRY, CDR2 SYGVKD. The CDR3 sequence is 13 residues long. The V end lost 7 bases, the J end lost 5 bases, and 15 bases lay between the germline ends. CDR3 DNA sequence: TGTGCCATCAAAAGGGGGGAGGGCCACGAGCAGTACTTC. Translating it yields CAIKRGEGHEQYF.

The genes are TRBV6-5 and TRBJ1-2, with D maybe TRBD1 (5 bases). The length of the CDR3 is 16 residues. Germline assignment: CDR1 MNHEY and CDR2 SVGAGI. V lost 2 bases and J lost 5, with 18 bases in between. CDR3 sequence (DNA): TGTGCCAGCAGTTACAAAGGGGCAGGCCCTCGGTATGGCTACACCTTC. Amino acids: CASSYKGAGPRYGYTF.

The rearrangement uses TRBV5-6 and TRBJ1-6, with TRBD1 matching over 8 bases. V shed 4 bases and J 10 bases; nucleotides not matched to a gene: 10. This CDR3 spans 15 amino acids. The V gene's germline CDR1 is SGHDT and CDR2 YYEEEE. The CDR3 reads CASSRRQGAWSPLHF. The CDR3 DNA reads TGTGCCAGCAGCCGGCGGCAGGGGGCTTGGTCACCCCTCCACTTT.

This clone was seen once. The genes are TRBV7-7 and TRBJ1-1; tentative D call: TRBD1 (5 bases). V was trimmed by 11 bases and J by 0 bases, leaving 16 bases between them. The length of the CDR3 is 14 residues. The germline gives CDR1 SSHAT, CDR2 FNYEAQ (reference sequence). The CDR3 region is CAVGGVGMNTEAFF. The DNA for the CDR3 is TGTGCCGTCGGGGGGGTCGGCATGAACACTGAAGCTTTCTTT.

The chain joins TRBV29-1 to TRBJ2-1; D is unclear. V was pared by 4 bases and J by 4 bases, with 11 bases between. Germline V gene lookup returns CDR1 SQVTM and CDR2 ANQGSEA. This CDR3 has 13 residues. The CDR3 sequence: CSVGVGRYNEQFF. Here the CDR3 DNA reads TGCAGCGTTGGGGTGGGCAGATACAATGAGCAGTTCTTC.

The V call is TRBV18, the J call TRBJ1-3; D call uncertain. Germline CDR1 KGHSH, CDR2 LQKENI. There are 13 residues in the CDR3. Trimming pared 4 bases from V and 2 bases from J, leaving 6 bases between. This CDR3 reads CASSRGPGNTIYF. As DNA, the CDR3 is TGTGCCAGCTCACGCGGCCCTGGAAACACCATATATTTT.

The chain uses TRBV14 and TRBJ1-2; D not resolved. CDR3 length: 15 residues. V lost 4 bases and J lost 8, with 20 bases in between. The germline gives CDR1 SGHDN, CDR2 FVKESK. The CDR3, as DNA: TGTGCCAGCAGCCGAGGATCCCATGGAGTTGGGGGCTACACCTTC. Protein sequence: CASSRGSHGVGGYTF. Full variable domain (remainder filled in from reference TRBV14 and TRBJ1-2): EAGVTQFPSHSVIEKGQTVTLRCDPISGHDNLYWYRRVMGKEIKFLLHFVKESKQDESGMPNNRFLAERTGGTYSTLKVQPAELEDSGVYFCASSRGSHGVGGYTFGSGTRLTVV.

V is TRBV5-1 and J is TRBJ2-5, with 9 bases fitting TRBD1. V shed 4 bases, J shed 5 bases, and the junction held 6 bases outside the gene matches. The CDR3 has 14 residues. CDR1 is SGHRS, CDR2 YFSETQ, per germline. CDR3 loop: CASSPGTGLETQYF. DNA of the CDR3: TGCGCCAGCAGCCCAGGGACAGGGTTGGAGACCCAGTACTTC. Full variable domain (outside the CDR3, taken from reference TRBV5-1 and TRBJ2-5): KAGVTQTPRYLIKTRGQQVTLSCSPISGHRSVSWYQQTPGQGLQFLFEYFSETQRNKGNFPGRFSGRQFSNSRSEMNVSTLELGDSALYLCASSPGTGLETQYFGPGTRLLVL.

J is TRBJ2-1 and V is TRBV12-3 or TRBV12-4; TRBD2 might be the D (6 bases). The CDR3 runs to 13 residues. The V and J ends lost 5 bases and 4 bases respectively, with 9 bases between them. The CDR3, as DNA: TGTGCCAGCAGTGGAGGGGCGTACAATGAGCAGTTCTTC. Its translation is CASSGGAYNEQFF.

The chain has TRBV7-2 and TRBJ2-5, with 7 positions matching TRBD1. The germline V gene encodes CDR1 SGHTA and CDR2 FQGNSA. With 5 bases clipped from V and 0 bases from J, the junction kept 6 bases outside the gene matches. The CDR3 sequence is 15 residues long. CDR3 DNA sequence: TGTGCCAGCAGCCAAATGACAGGGAACCAAGAGACCCAGTACTTC. Its translation is CASSQMTGNQETQYF.

This sequence joins TRBV7-2 and TRBJ2-7, with D possibly being TRBD2 (5 bases). Per germline, CDR1 SGHTA and CDR2 FQGNSA. The CDR3 totals 15 residues. V lost 3 bases and J 0 bases, leaving 12 bases between the germline ends. The CDR3 DNA reads as TGTGCCAGCAGCTTGTTGGCGGGCCCCTCCTACGAGCAGTACGTC. Amino acids: CASSLLAGPSYEQYV.

The rearrangement links TRBV9 to TRBJ1-5; TRBD1 matches at 8 bases. Losses at the gene ends were 4 bases for V and 10 bases for J; bases not matched to a gene: 10. This CDR3 has 14 residues. Germline CDR1 is SGDLS and CDR2 is YYNGEE. The CDR3 loop is CASSLTGALVPQHF. The CDR3, as DNA: TGTGCCAGCAGCCTGACAGGGGCACTGGTTCCCCAGCATTTT.

This chain links TRBV6-2 or TRBV6-3 with TRBJ2-1; D gene unclear. Trimming pared 2 bases from V and 12 bases from J, leaving 8 bases between. Looked up from germline, CDR1 is MNHEY and CDR2 is SVGEGT. CDR3 length: 11 residues. CDR3 nucleotide sequence: TGTGCCAGCAGTTACCCTCCCAGGCAGTTCTTC. This encodes CASSYPPRQFF.

The V and J genes are TRBV24-1 and TRBJ2-3, with 11 positions matching TRBD2. Germline V CDR1 and CDR2: KGHDR, SFDVKD. Losses at the gene ends were 4 bases for V and 6 bases for J; bases not matched to a gene: 8. This CDR3 is built from 16 residues. The CDR3 DNA reads as TGTGCCACCAGTGACCCCACTAGCGGGAGTCGGGATACGCAGTATTTT. Amino acid sequence: CATSDPTSGSRDTQYF.

The chain combines TRBV28 with TRBJ2-7, with 9 bases fitting TRBD2. This CDR3 region has 14 residues. Germline CDR1 MDHEN, CDR2 SYDVKM. J was trimmed by 7 bases and V by 8 bases; bases with no gene match: 12. The CDR3 spells CASGRPGLAGEQYF. In DNA form, the CDR3 reads TGTGCCAGCGGCCGGCCGGGACTAGCAGGTGAGCAGTACTTC.

The gene calls are TRBV7-2 and TRBJ2-1; D possibly corresponds to TRBD1 (6 bases). CDR3 length: 16 amino acids. The V gene's germline CDR1 is SGHTA and CDR2 FQGNSA. V lost 7 bases and J 0 bases, leaving 16 bases between the germline ends. The CDR3 DNA is TGTGCCAGCACCCCGTGGGGGCAGGACTCCTACAATGAGCAGTTCTTC. Translated, it gives CASTPWGQDSYNEQFF.

The chain has TRBV28 and TRBJ1-4; TRBD1 might be the D (5 bases). Germline V gives CDR1 MDHEN, CDR2 SYDVKM. The CDR3 loop spans 14 amino acids. Trimming cost V 7 bases and J 7 bases, with 16 bases left between them. In DNA, the CDR3 is TGTGCCAGCATTCCCGGCGGGGGGTTTGAAAAACTGTTTTTT. Translating it yields CASIPGGGFEKLFF.

This clone was seen only once. Within the sample, other DNA sequences also encode this same CDR3. The rearrangement links TRBV7-2 to TRBJ1-4; 7 bases map to TRBD1. The CDR3 loop spans 15 amino acids. V lost 1 base and J lost 7; bases outside the gene matches: 6. Germline values: CDR1 SGHTA, CDR2 FQGNSA. The CDR3 DNA follows: TGTGCCAGCAGCTTAGGGGGCCAGGGGGGTGAAAAACTGTTTTTT. It codes for CASSLGGQGGEKLFF.

This chain uses TRBV7-2 with TRBJ2-1, with a weak D call TRBD2 (5 bases). V shed 2 bases and J shed 9 bases, with 11 bases lying between them. Germline-derived CDR1 and CDR2 are SGHTA and FQGNSA. The CDR3 totals 13 residues. In nucleotides, the CDR3 is TGTGCCAGCAGCTTACCGGCCCGGGGTGAGCAGTTCTTC. The encoded protein is CASSLPARGEQFF.

This clone occurred once. The chain has TRBV12-3 or TRBV12-4 and TRBJ1-5; D is unresolved. The CDR3 runs 12 residues. Trimming pared 6 bases from V and 6 bases from J, leaving 9 bases between. CDR3 residues: CASRNPGQPQHF. The CDR3 region has the DNA TGTGCCAGCAGGAACCCGGGTCAGCCCCAGCATTTT.

The gene calls are TRBV28 and TRBJ2-5, with 9 nucleotides matching TRBD1. The junction had 11 bases not matched to a gene; V was cut back by 7 bases and J by 5 bases. Germline V gives CDR1 MDHEN, CDR2 SYDVKM. CDR3 length: 15 amino acids. Written as DNA, the CDR3 is TGTGCCAGCATCCGCACAGGGGGCGCCGGGGAGACCCAGTACTTC. Residues: CASIRTGGAGETQYF.

The gene calls are TRBV12-5 and TRBJ2-5; TRBD2 aligns across 8 bases. The V gene's germline CDR1 is LGHNT and CDR2 FRNRAP. The V gene end was trimmed by 4 bases and the J gene end by 4 bases; junction bases not matched to a gene: 2. The CDR3 consists of 13 residues. Here the CDR3 reads CASGSAGGETQYF. In DNA, the CDR3 is TGTGCTAGTGGTTCTGCGGGGGGAGAGACCCAGTACTTC. Full variable domain (remainder filled in from reference TRBV12-5 and TRBJ2-5): DARVTQTPRHKVTEMGQEVTMRCQPILGHNTVFWYRQTMMQGLELLAYFRNRAPLDDSGMPKDRFSAEMPDATLATLKIQPSEPRDSAVYFCASGSAGGETQYFGPGTRLLVL.

The V call is TRBV12-5, the J call TRBJ1-6; D possibly corresponds to TRBD1 (5 bases). The length of the CDR3 is 14 residues. CDR1 and CDR2 (germline): LGHNT, FRNRAP. V lost 0 bases and J lost 10, with 10 bases in between. This CDR3 is CASGLVRGGSPLHF. CDR3 sequence (DNA): TGTGCTAGTGGTTTGGTAAGGGGAGGGTCACCCCTCCACTTT.

This clone was detected only once. V is TRBV5-4 and J is TRBJ2-7, with 8 bases fitting TRBD1. Germline V gives CDR1 SGHNT, CDR2 YYREEE (reference sequence). The J segment lost 4 bases and the V segment lost 4 bases, leaving 13 bases of the junction unmatched. There are 16 residues in the CDR3. Written as DNA, the CDR3 is TGTGCCAGCAGCCGGGGCGGCGGACAGGGTCAATACGAGCAGTACTTC. This gives the protein CASSRGGGQGQYEQYF.